This T cell receptor beta chain is drawn from a study of follicular helper T cells after annual influenza vaccination. At the level of the study: Blood was drawn on days 0, 7 and 28 after vaccination.

The data were produced by immunoSEQ multiplex PCR, yet TCRdb's version contains in-frame clones alone and is incomplete. Of several thousand clones listed, roughly 85% were seen once; the top ten hold about 1.8%. Time point described: 2014-2015 season, 7 days after vaccination. Each time point used about 35 to 100 mL of blood. The CDR3 is made up of 16 amino acids. The germline CDR1 and CDR2 sequences are MNHEY and SMNVEV (reference sequence). V lost 7 bases and J lost 2; bases outside the gene matches: 11. This receptor was taken from an adult who received the influenza vaccine. Source: CXCR5+ CD38- circulating T follicular helper cells from blood, taken 7 days after influenza vaccination. Subset given: circulating Tfh, non-naive CD4+CXCR5+PD-1+ (ICOS+CD38+ or ICOS-CD38-). The chain links TRBV27 to TRBJ1-5; 7 positions match TRBD1. The CDR3 here is CASTKTGLSGNQPQHF. The CDR3 bases are TGTGCCAGCACAAAGACAGGGCTGTCTGGCAATCAGCCCCAGCATTTT.